This is a list of T cell receptor beta chains from one sample in a study of cytomegalovirus exposure and HLA in healthy donors. Here immunoSEQ multiplex PCR was the method, and the copy in TCRdb shows in-frame clones only, minus some. The top ten clones hold roughly 0.92% of a sample with about 120,000 clones, about 70% of them seen once. Sequencing was performed on PBMCs. Every receptor here comes from a woman in her 30s in good health and CMV-seronegative. CDR3s include the opening cysteine and the closing phenylalanine or tryptophan. A D gene is named only where the DNA matches it firmly. Expanded clones get a size class; other rows say once, few or many, or leave the size out.

V	size	J	D	CDR3	DNA
TRBV27	NA	TRBJ2-3	TRBD2	CASSLRGIAGGLGTDTQYF	TGTGCCAGCAGTTTAAGGGGGATAGCGGGGGGACTCGGCACAGATACGCAGTATTTT
TRBV4-2	once	TRBJ1-5	NA	CASSQDSNQPQHF	TGTGCCAGCAGCCAGGACAGTAATCAGCCCCAGCATTTT
TRBV14	NA	TRBJ1-2	TRBD1	CASSPQGARAGYTF	TGTGCCAGCAGCCCACAGGGGGCACGGGCTGGCTACACCTTC
TRBV19	NA	TRBJ1-3	NA	CASSIDGREGNTIYF	TGTGCCAGTAGTATCGATGGCAGGGAAGGAAACACCATATATTTT
TRBV29-1	few	TRBJ2-1	NA	CSTSPGDRNEQFF	TGCAGCACCTCCCCAGGGGACCGCAATGAGCAGTTCTTC
TRBV7-2	few	TRBJ2-6	NA	CASSLATSGGTHSGANVLTF	TGTGCCAGCAGCTTAGCTACCTCCGGTGGGACACACTCTGGGGCCAACGTCCTGACTTTC
TRBV25-1	NA	TRBJ1-1	NA	CASSDVPPGGEAFF	TGTGCCAGCAGTGACGTACCTCCCGGGGGTGAAGCTTTCTTT
TRBV27	NA	TRBJ2-1	NA	CASSLANNEQFF	TGTGCCAGCAGCCTAGCCAACAATGAGCAGTTCTTC
TRBV4-2	NA	TRBJ2-4	NA	CASSQVGGDIQYF	TGTGCCAGCAGCCAAGTTGGAGGGGACATTCAGTACTTC
TRBV29-1	NA	TRBJ2-5	NA	CSVVRETQYF	TGCAGCGTTGTCCGGGAGACCCAGTACTTC
TRBV5-1	NA	TRBJ2-3	NA	CASSSRRDLGGQYF	TGCGCCAGCAGCTCCCGCCGGGACCTAGGGGGGCAGTATTTT
TRBV5-1	NA	TRBJ1-4	NA	CASSLVRSDRSATNEKLFF	TGCGCCAGCAGCTTGGTCCGAAGCGACCGGAGTGCAACTAATGAAAAACTGTTTTTT
TRBV5-1	NA	TRBJ2-3	TRBD2	CASSPKLRTSGRGDTQYF	TGCGCCAGCAGCCCGAAACTGAGGACTAGCGGGAGGGGAGATACGCAGTATTTT
TRBV10-1	NA	TRBJ1-1	NA	CASSESGRGHEAFF	TGCGCCAGCAGTGAGTCGGGGAGGGGTCATGAAGCTTTCTTT
TRBV9	NA	TRBJ1-2	TRBD1	CASSVAQDRVDGYTF	TGTGCCAGCAGCGTAGCCCAGGACAGGGTGGATGGCTACACCTTC
TRBV11-2	NA	TRBJ2-3	NA	CASSLSTDTQYF	TGTGCCAGCAGCTTATCAACAGATACGCAGTATTTT
TRBV30	NA	TRBJ1-5	NA	CAWSVGGNQPQHF	TGTGCCTGGAGTGTCGGGGGCAATCAGCCCCAGCATTTT
TRBV4-1	NA	TRBJ2-7	NA	CASSQEGGRVRYEQYF	TGCGCCAGCAGCCAAGAGGGAGGAAGGGTTCGGTACGAGCAGTACTTC
TRBV5-1	few	TRBJ1-4	TRBD1	CASSFPSGTGGEKLFF	TGCGCCAGCAGCTTCCCAAGCGGGACAGGGGGGGAAAAACTGTTTTTT
TRBV29-1	NA	TRBJ1-1	TRBD1	CSVEDRWNTEAFF	TGCAGCGTTGAGGACAGGTGGAACACTGAAGCTTTCTTT
TRBV9	NA	TRBJ2-1	TRBD1	CASSPRWTGEYNEQFF	TGTGCCAGCAGCCCCCGATGGACAGGGGAATACAATGAGCAGTTCTTC
TRBV12-5	NA	TRBJ1-5	TRBD1	CASGSGQGYSQPQHF	TGTGCTAGTGGTTCTGGACAGGGATATTCTCAGCCCCAGCATTTT
TRBV29-1	NA	TRBJ2-2	TRBD2	CSVVSSGTTGELFF	TGCAGCGTTGTTTCTAGCGGGACCACCGGGGAGCTGTTTTTT
TRBV27	NA	TRBJ1-5	TRBD1	CASASGQGVQPQHF	TGTGCCAGCGCCTCTGGACAGGGGGTTCAGCCCCAGCATTTT
TRBV29-1	once	TRBJ1-1	NA	CSGARELNTEAFF	TGCAGCGGGGCGCGGGAATTAAACACTGAAGCTTTCTTT
TRBV2	NA	TRBJ2-1	TRBD2	CASSPTGLAGASEQFF	TGTGCCAGCAGTCCCACCGGACTAGCGGGAGCAAGTGAGCAGTTCTTC
TRBV9	NA	TRBJ1-1	NA	CASSVAGGRNTEAFF	TGTGCCAGCAGCGTAGCCGGAGGTCGGAACACTGAAGCTTTCTTT
TRBV6-5	NA	TRBJ2-3	TRBD2	CASSSLAGPESDTQYF	TGTGCCAGCAGTTCATTAGCGGGACCTGAGTCAGATACGCAGTATTTT
TRBV6-1	NA	TRBJ2-1	TRBD2	CASSPTSGTNNEQFF	TGTGCCAGCTCCCCGACTAGCGGGACAAACAATGAGCAGTTCTTC
TRBV27	NA	TRBJ1-5	NA	CASSLVRNQPQHF	TGTGCCAGCAGTTTGGTCCGGAATCAGCCCCAGCATTTT
TRBV30	NA	TRBJ1-4	NA	CAWSVQGIPSGSRGKLFF	TGTGCCTGGAGTGTACAGGGAATCCCCAGTGGGTCCCGCGGAAAACTGTTTTTT
TRBV27	NA	TRBJ1-1	NA	CASSSRVPQGFTEAFF	TGTGCCAGCAGTTCAAGGGTCCCCCAGGGGTTTACTGAAGCTTTCTTT
TRBV5-1	NA	TRBJ1-4	TRBD1	CASSTGQGGEKLFF	TGCGCCAGCAGCACCGGACAGGGTGGTGAAAAACTGTTTTTT
TRBV15	NA	TRBJ2-1	NA	CATSRDAANNEQFF	TGTGCCACCAGCAGAGATGCGGCTAACAATGAGCAGTTCTTC
TRBV10-3	NA	TRBJ2-3	TRBD1	CAISDGQGGGTDTQYF	TGTGCCATCAGTGACGGACAGGGGGGGGGCACAGATACGCAGTATTTT
TRBV27	NA	TRBJ2-7	NA	CASSPDGGYSSSYEQYF	TGTGCCAGCAGTCCGGACGGAGGATACTCTAGCTCCTACGAGCAGTACTTC
TRBV19	once	TRBJ2-5	TRBD1	CASQPGQSVVYETQYF	TGTGCCAGTCAACCGGGACAGTCCGTTGTGTATGAGACCCAGTACTTC
TRBV19	NA	TRBJ1-3	TRBD1	CASNMGQGRSGNTIYF	TGTGCCAGTAACATGGGACAGGGACGCTCTGGAAACACCATATATTTT
TRBV4-1	few	TRBJ2-2	NA	CAGDLFANTGELFF	TGCGCCGGTGACTTATTCGCGAACACCGGGGAGCTGTTTTTT
TRBV30	NA	TRBJ2-2	NA	CAWSVLRDTGELFF	TGTGCCTGGAGTGTACTTCGAGACACCGGGGAGCTGTTTTTT
TRBV6-5	NA	TRBJ1-2	NA	CASSYEAGGRGGYTF	TGTGCCAGCAGTTATGAAGCGGGGGGGCGGGGTGGCTACACCTTC
TRBV29-1	NA	TRBJ1-1	TRBD1	CSVEGTGQILAAFF	TGCAGCGTTGAAGGGACAGGGCAAATATTGGCGGCTTTCTTT
TRBV7-8	NA	TRBJ2-1	TRBD1	CASRTPLGQGENEQFF	TGTGCCAGCAGAACCCCTTTAGGACAGGGAGAAAATGAGCAGTTCTTC
TRBV30	NA	TRBJ1-2	NA	CAWSLLHGDYGYTF	TGTGCCTGGAGTCTGCTCCACGGGGACTATGGCTACACCTTC
TRBV5-4	once	TRBJ2-1	NA	CASSNLGGEDEQFF	TGTGCCAGCAGCAACCTCGGGGGAGAAGATGAGCAGTTCTTC
TRBV30	NA	TRBJ1-5	NA	CAWSLTEHQPQHF	TGTGCCTGGAGCTTGACAGAGCATCAGCCCCAGCATTTT
TRBV15	NA	TRBJ1-4	NA	CATSRDWDKMRSGEKLFF	TGTGCCACCAGCAGAGATTGGGACAAAATGCGAAGCGGTGAAAAACTGTTTTTT
TRBV7-9	NA	TRBJ2-2	NA	CASSLVPAGSTGELFF	TGTGCCAGCAGCTTAGTTCCAGCGGGCTCCACCGGGGAGCTGTTTTTT
TRBV18	few	TRBJ2-7	NA	CASSPPSQVYEQYF	TGTGCCAGCTCACCACCTTCACAGGTCTACGAGCAGTACTTC
TRBV4-1	NA	TRBJ1-1	NA	CASSHLGRERGLDTEAFF	TGCGCCAGCAGCCACCTGGGGCGGGAAAGGGGCTTGGACACTGAAGCTTTCTTT
TRBV6-1	few	TRBJ2-3	NA	CASWARTSTDTQYF	TGTGCCAGCTGGGCACGGACTAGCACAGATACGCAGTATTTT